Listed below are T cell receptor beta chains from one sample, sequenced in a study of T cell repertoires in cytomegalovirus infection. For these TCRs, the target antigens are not known. TCRdb re-derived calls from the reads in MiXCR, one entry per CDR3 protein. The sample carries about 180,000 distinct CDR3 sequences, about 20% recorded once. The sample consisted of CD8+ T cells from cultured PBMCs, taken from culture after CMV antigen stimulation. Receptors originate from a human donor in good health (CMV status not recorded). Some clones in this sample may be carry-over from other donors' samples. Each CDR3 is given with its conserved first and last residue. The D gene is left open where the match is weak. Size tells how often a clone was seen (once, few, many) or the class of an expanded clone, and some rows leave it out.

D gene	V gene	clone size	J gene	CDR3 protein	CDR3 DNA
TRBD2	TRBV6-2/TRBV6-3	NA	TRBJ2-2	CASTPTSGSEPNTGELFF	TGTGCCAGCACCCCGACTAGCGGCTCTGAACCGAACACCGGGGAGCTGTTTTTT
NA	TRBV7-7	NA	TRBJ1-1	CASSPLTNTEAFF	TGTGCCAGCAGCCCCTTAACGAACACTGAAGCTTTCTTT
TRBD1	TRBV14	NA	TRBJ1-4	CASTLSGGNEKLFF	TGTGCCAGCACTTTATCAGGGGGTAATGAAAAACTGTTTTTT
NA	TRBV6-5	few	TRBJ2-5	CASSYYLGEETQYF	TGTGCCAGCAGTTACTATCTGGGGGAAGAGACCCAGTACTTC
TRBD2	TRBV7-2	NA	TRBJ2-1	CASSSSGGAGNEQFF	TGTGCCAGCAGCTCGTCGGGGGGGGCCGGCAATGAGCAGTTCTTC
NA	TRBV7-9	NA	TRBJ1-1	CASSTKNTEAFF	TGTGCCAGCAGTACAAAGAACACTGAAGCTTTCTTT
TRBD1	TRBV6-2/TRBV6-3	few	TRBJ2-1	CASTGQEYNEQFF	TGTGCCAGCACGGGACAGGAGTACAATGAGCAGTTCTTC
TRBD1	TRBV28	few	TRBJ2-7	CASSPYRGSTYEQYF	TGTGCCAGCAGCCCATACAGGGGGAGTACCTACGAGCAGTACTTC
NA	TRBV6-6	NA	TRBJ1-6	CASSYGGHDSPLHF	TGTGCCAGCAGTTACGGCGGACACGATTCACCCCTCCACTTT
NA	TRBV7-9	medium-sized	TRBJ2-3	CASSSRDTNTDTQYF	TGTGCCAGCAGCTCCCGGGACACAAACACAGATACGCAGTATTTT
TRBD2	TRBV28	few	TRBJ2-7	CASSPRTSGGYEQYF	TGTGCCAGCAGTCCGCGGACTAGCGGGGGATACGAGCAGTACTTC
NA	TRBV7-2	few	TRBJ2-3	CASSYRQSSWTDTQYF	TGTGCCAGCAGCTACCGACAGTCTTCGTGGACAGATACGCAGTATTTT
TRBD1	TRBV7-4	few	TRBJ1-2	CASSLAATGSEGSYTF	TGTGCCAGCAGCTTAGCGGCGACAGGGTCGGAGGGGAGCTACACCTTC
NA	TRBV6-5	NA	TRBJ2-7	CASSSGDVEQYF	TGTGCCAGCAGTTCAGGGGATGTCGAGCAGTACTTC
TRBD1	TRBV9	NA	TRBJ2-7	CASSIGTVNEQYF	TGTGCCAGCAGCATTGGGACAGTAAACGAGCAGTACTTC
NA	TRBV28	few	TRBJ2-1	CASSQGRGYNEQFF	TGTGCCAGCAGCCAAGGCAGGGGTTACAATGAGCAGTTCTTC